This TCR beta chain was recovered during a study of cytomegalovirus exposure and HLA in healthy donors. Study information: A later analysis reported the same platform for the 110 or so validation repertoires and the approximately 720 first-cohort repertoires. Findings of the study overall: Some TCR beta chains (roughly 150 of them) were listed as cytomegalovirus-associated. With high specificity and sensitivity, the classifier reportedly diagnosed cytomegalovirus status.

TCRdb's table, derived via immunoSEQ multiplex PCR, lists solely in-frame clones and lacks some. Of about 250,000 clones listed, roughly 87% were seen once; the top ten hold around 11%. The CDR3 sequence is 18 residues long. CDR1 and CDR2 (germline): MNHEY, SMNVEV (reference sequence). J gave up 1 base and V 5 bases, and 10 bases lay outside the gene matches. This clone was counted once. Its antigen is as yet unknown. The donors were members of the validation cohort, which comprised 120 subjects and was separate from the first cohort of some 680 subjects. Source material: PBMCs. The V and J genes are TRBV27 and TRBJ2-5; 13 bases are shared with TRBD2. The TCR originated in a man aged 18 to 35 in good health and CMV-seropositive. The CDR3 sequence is CASSPSRTSGRAQETQYF. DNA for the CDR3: TGTGCCAGCAGTCCATCGAGAACTAGCGGGAGGGCCCAAGAGACCCAGTACTTC.